The sequence of this T cell receptor (beta chain) was determined in a study of T cell repertoires in cytomegalovirus infection. About the study: Public TCR beta signature analysis indicated the presence of both CMV infection and matching HLA type.

MiXCR, run by TCRdb on the reads, gives a single entry per CDR3 protein. The sample holds 560,000 or so distinct CDR3 sequences, approximately 15% seen once. This clonotype was counted many times. The CDR3 is 12 amino acids. In germline, CDR1 is LNHDA, CDR2 SQIVND (reference sequence). V shed 3 bases, J shed 8 bases, and the junction held 3 bases outside the gene matches. The sample taken for sequencing was CD8+ T cells from PBMCs. This receptor was identified in a human donor in good health (CMV status not recorded). Some clones in this sample may be carry-over from other donors' samples. V usage is TRBV19 and J usage is TRBJ1-1, with TRBD1 matching 7 bases. The CDR3 protein is CASSIVGQEAFF. The DNA for the CDR3 is TGTGCCAGTAGTATCGTGGGACAGGAAGCTTTCTTT.